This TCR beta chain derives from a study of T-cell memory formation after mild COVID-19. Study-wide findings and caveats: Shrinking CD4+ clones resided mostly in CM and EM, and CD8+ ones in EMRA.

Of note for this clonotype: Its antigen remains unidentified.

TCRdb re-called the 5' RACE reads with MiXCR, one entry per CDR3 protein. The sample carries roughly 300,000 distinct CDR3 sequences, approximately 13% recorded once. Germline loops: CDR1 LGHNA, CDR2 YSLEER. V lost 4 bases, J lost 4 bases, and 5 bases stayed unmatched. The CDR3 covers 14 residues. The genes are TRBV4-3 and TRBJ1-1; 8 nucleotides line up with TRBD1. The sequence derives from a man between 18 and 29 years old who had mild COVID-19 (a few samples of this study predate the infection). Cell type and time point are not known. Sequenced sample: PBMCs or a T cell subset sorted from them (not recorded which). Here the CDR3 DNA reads TGCGCCAGCAGCCCCAGGACAGGGTTCACTGAAGCTTTCTTT. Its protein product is CASSPRTGFTEAFF.